This TCR beta chain was observed in a study of T cells in Graves' hyperthyroidism and ophthalmopathy (dated by TCRdb to the late 2010s). Study-level background: Peripheral blood was collected at initial diagnosis, before any treatment. For training and testing, the roughly 93 patients in the discovery cohort were randomly divided in a 7:3 ratio. In addition, the study compared T-cell repertoires in thyroid tissue and in blood from six Graves' hyperthyroidism patients. To identify distinguishing TCR V-J signatures, a discovery cohort of around 100 patients was used, comprising 40 to 45 with Graves' ophthalmopathy and 57 with stable Graves' hyperthyroidism. The paper reports TCR Vbeta CDR3 sequencing of approximately 140 peripheral blood samples: approximately 41 ophthalmopathy, over 70 hyperthyroidism and around 17 progressor patients. Following sampling, methimazole starting at 30 mg daily was given to hyperthyroidism patients, and high-dose intravenous methylprednisolone was given to ophthalmopathy patients. Prospective prediction of ophthalmopathy was tested in an independent validation cohort consisting of some 19 hyperthyroidism patients and around 17 patients who later progressed to ophthalmopathy.

Moderately to severely active disease, a Clinical Activity Score of at least 3, a NOSPECS grade of at least 4, and a duration under 3 months were present in ophthalmopathy patients. The study excluded patients with uncontrolled infections, other autoimmune diseases, pregnancy or lactation. Diagnoses were based on clinical symptoms, serum thyroxine and TRAb, thyroid ultrasound and orbital computed tomography. PBMCs were isolated from 10 ml of fresh peripheral blood by Ficoll-Paque density gradient centrifugation. Total RNA was extracted with Trizol reagent, and quality was checked on an Agilent 2100 Bioanalyzer. TCR beta CDR3 regions were amplified from RNA transcripts. For the first round of RT-PCR on the TCR CDR3, the HTBI primer set was used together with the Qiagen OneStep RT-PCR kit. The libraries were constructed in a second round of multiplex PCR and then size-selected and purified. Libraries were sequenced paired-end with 100 bp reads on an Illumina HiSeq2000. On the study's bioinformatics: Raw data were processed with SOAPnuke, discarding reads with adapters, uncalled bases, mean Phred below 15, or no exact constant-primer or identifier match. COPE v1.2.5 was used to merge high-quality paired reads, and clonotypes were defined as unique nucleotide sequences. MiTCR v1.1 was used to align clonotypes to the IMGT TRBV, TRBD and TRBJ reference segments. The analysis was restricted to V-J combinations with a frequency above 0.0001, which together covered roughly 99% of the repertoires. A TCS score was defined as the ratio between F50 (clonal expansion) and ExV (chaos), using BLOSUM62-based TCRdist between CDR3 peptides within each V-J. Welch's t-statistics and random forest reduced 500 to 650 V-J features to around 14, which were used in a naive Bayes classifier (R e1071). TCRdb itself trimmed the public reads at Q25 with fastp, ran MiXCR and retained productive beta chains. Identical CDR3 proteins give one entry, which carries the most common genes and DNA. The V and J calls and clone size come from TCRdb's table, not from the authors' own analysis. The sample table lists under 350,000 distinct CDR3 sequences, about a sixth of them with a count of one. Of the sample, 55% to 60% falls within the top ten clones.

This clonotype has a count of ten or more. Its antigen target is currently unknown. No much larger clone is present one base from it, and per-base qualities are unavailable. Results and caveats for the whole study, not just this receptor: In validation, the model predicted progression to ophthalmopathy a median of roughly six months before onset, with about 67% sensitivity and roughly 77% specificity. A 13 V-J signature model separated ophthalmopathy from stable hyperthyroidism, with roughly 88% sensitivity and 81% to 82% specificity in cross-validation and 80%/75% in testing. Sample size was not statistically predetermined, and blinding of investigators to group allocation was not performed. Most expanded thyroid clonotypes (frequency above 0.001) were also detected in blood, suggesting blood repertoires may reflect thyroid immune responses.

The V end loses 1 base and the J end loses 7 bases, and a stretch of 8 bases separates them. Measured from the cysteine to the phenylalanine, the CDR3 is 13 residues long. Only the CDR3 portion is preserved as DNA: 39 bases, with reading frame beginning at the first base. Taken from the germline V gene, the CDR1 and CDR2 loops are SGHDT and YYEEEE. The clonotype comes from a woman aged 55 to 70 with Graves' ophthalmopathy. The sequenced material came from blood. The chain was built from TRBV5-6 and TRBJ1-4; the D gene cannot be resolved reliably. This receptor carries the CDR3 CASSLRNGEKLFF. The DNA is as follows: TGTGCCAGCAGCTTGCGGAACGGTGAAAAACTGTTTTTT.